Below, 23 T cell receptor beta chains from the same sample are listed, as sequenced in a study of vaccination effects on CD4 cells after COVID-19 (dated by TCRdb to 2021 to 2024). Libraries were constructed by the immunoSEQ multiplex PCR assay. Not all clones reach the TCRdb copy of this immuneACCESS table, which keeps in-frame sequences only. Checked studies attribute under half of the gap to unresolved V genes and leave the rest unexplained. This sample holds roughly 20,000 clones; around 72% were observed only once. 20% to 30% of the sample rests with the top ten. The ViraFEST assay stimulated PBMC with viral peptide pools and then used TCR sequencing to identify antigen-specific CD4+ T cell clonotypes by expansion. After 10 to 11 days of culture, CD4+ T cells were isolated with the EasySep CD4+ T cell isolation kit. Negative nucleocapsid antibody results before and after vaccination confirmed that the healthy vaccine recipients had no prior SARS-CoV-2 infection.

Their antigens are not known. Source: CD4+ T cells from PBMCs cultured with HCoV-NL63 spike peptides, taken before COVID-19 vaccination. This specimen's cell subset or site label, per the study, means: HCoV-NL63 spike overlapping peptide pool stimulation. These receptors were obtained from a human donor who received a COVID-19 vaccine.

Sample share makes this clone medium-sized. The CDR3 spells CASSLTQGASEQFF. The CDR3 region has the DNA TGTGCCAGCAGCTTAACACAGGGGGCGTCTGAGCAGTTCTTC. The chain employs TRBV7-2 and TRBJ2-1; 9 bases agree with TRBD1. This CDR3 has 14 residues. The J segment lost 9 bases and the V segment lost 2 bases, leaving 5 bases of the junction unmatched. CDR1 is SGHTA, CDR2 FQGNSA, per germline.

The chain uses TRBV6-5 and TRBJ2-3; D remains unclear. Trimming pared 2 bases from V and 0 bases from J, leaving 6 bases between. Germline V gene lookup returns CDR1 MNHEY and CDR2 SVGAGI. This CDR3 comprises 14 residues. The CDR3 loop is CASSYPDSTDTQYF. The DNA of the CDR3 is TGTGCCAGCAGTTACCCGGACAGCACAGATACGCAGTATTTT.

The V and J genes are TRBV2 and TRBJ1-4; D uncertain. The length of the CDR3 is 14 residues. The V gene lost 7 bases and the J gene lost 7 bases, with 16 bases spanning the gap. Germline V gene data show CDR1 as SNHLY and CDR2 as FYNNEI. The CDR3 nucleotides are TGTGCCAGCACCGAACTCGCCTGGGGTGAAAAACTGTTTTTT. Amino acid sequence: CASTELAWGEKLFF.

In its sample, this clone ranks as large (0.1 to 1%). The genes are TRBV6-6 and TRBJ1-3; D gene uncertain. Germline values: CDR1 MNHNY, CDR2 SVGAGI (reference sequence). This CDR3 is built from 12 residues. The V end lost 5 bases, the J end lost 4 bases, and 6 bases lay between the germline ends. CDR3: CASSAPGNTIYF. CDR3 nucleotide sequence: TGTGCCAGCAGTGCCCCGGGAAACACCATATATTTT.

A few counts support this clone. The gene calls are TRBV12-3 or TRBV12-4 and TRBJ1-2; 8 nucleotides line up with TRBD1. V gave up 6 bases and J gave up 4 bases; unmatched junction bases: 4. The length of the CDR3 is 13 residues. CDR3 sequence: CASRNTGGYGYTF. In nucleotides, the CDR3 is TGTGCCAGCAGGAACACAGGGGGCTATGGCTACACCTTC.

This clone was counted a few times. The V gene is TRBV5-4, the J gene TRBJ2-2; the D gene is possibly TRBD1 (6 bases). This CDR3 contains 17 residues. Germline CDR1 is SGHNT and CDR2 is YYREEE (reference sequence). The ends were cut back, 3 bases at V and 1 base at J, with 16 bases in the middle. Here the CDR3 DNA reads TGTGCCAGCAGCTCTAGGCCCGGGACAAAGAACACCGGGGAGCTGTTTTTT. The encoded protein is CASSSRPGTKNTGELFF.

This chain connects TRBV12-5 to TRBJ2-2, with TRBD2 as a possible D gene (5 bases). This CDR3 is 12 amino acids long. CDR1 is LGHNT, CDR2 FRNRAP, per germline. The V and J ends lost 1 base and 8 bases respectively, with 5 bases between them. The DNA for the CDR3 is TGTGCTAGTGGTTTGGCGGGGGGGGAGCTGTTTTTT. Residues: CASGLAGGELFF.

V and J are TRBV5-1 and TRBJ1-4; tentative D call: TRBD1 (5 bases). Germline CDR1 and CDR2: SGHRS and YFSETQ. The CDR3 has 17 amino acids. Trimming pared 5 bases from V and 4 bases from J, leaving 21 bases between. CDR3 amino acids: CASSLGVPGTFNEKLFF. CDR3 DNA: TGCGCCAGCAGTCTGGGGGTTCCCGGGACCTTTAATGAAAAACTGTTTTTT.

The gene calls are TRBV7-2 and TRBJ1-1, with D maybe TRBD1 (6 bases). The CDR3 has 13 residues. CDR1 is SGHTA, CDR2 FQGNSA, per germline. With 5 bases removed from V and 4 bases from J, the gap between germline ends came to 11 bases. The CDR3 loop is CASSPEGGTEAFF. In nucleotides, the CDR3 is TGTGCCAGCAGCCCCGAGGGGGGCACTGAAGCTTTCTTT.

This clone was recorded a few times. This chain links TRBV10-1 with TRBJ2-4; maybe TRBD1 (6 bases). V shed 2 bases and J shed 3 bases, with 20 bases lying between them. Per germline, CDR1 WNHNN and CDR2 SYGVQD (reference sequence). CDR3 length equals 18 residues. The CDR3 region is CASSEPNLSTGSKNIQYF. For the CDR3, the DNA is TGCGCCAGCAGTGAGCCGAACTTATCTACAGGGAGCAAAAACATTCAGTACTTC.

The chain employs TRBV4-3 and TRBJ2-3; 13 nucleotides align to TRBD2. The CDR3 has 19 residues. The junction had 13 bases not matched to a gene; V was cut back by 4 bases and J by 3 bases. The germline V gene encodes CDR1 LGHNA and CDR2 YSLEER. CDR3 coding DNA: TGCGCCAGCAGCCGCAGACTTCCGGGACTAGCGGGGCAAACAGATACGCAGTATTTT. Translated: CASSRRLPGLAGQTDTQYF.

J is TRBJ2-2 and V is TRBV28; maybe TRBD1 (5 bases). V shed 5 bases and J shed 4 bases, with 17 bases lying between them. There are 16 residues in the CDR3. Germline V gene lookup returns CDR1 MDHEN and CDR2 SYDVKM. CDR3 DNA sequence: TGTGCCAGCAGTCAAACATTGACAGTCTTCACCGGGGAGCTGTTTTTT. This codes for CASSQTLTVFTGELFF.

The rearrangement joins TRBV19 to TRBJ1-5; D is unclear. V lost 3 bases, J lost 1 base, and 7 bases lay in between. The CDR3 sequence is 14 residues long. Per the germline V gene, CDR1 is LNHDA and CDR2 is SQIVND (reference sequence). CDR3: CASSMGMSNQPQHF. The CDR3 DNA reads as TGTGCCAGTAGTATGGGTATGAGCAATCAGCCCCAGCATTTT.

This chain uses TRBV6-2 or TRBV6-3 with TRBJ1-1, with D tentatively TRBD1 (5 bases). Germline-derived CDR1 and CDR2 are MNHEY and SVGEGT. With 4 bases removed from V and 6 bases from J, the gap between germline ends came to 9 bases. The CDR3 extends over 12 amino acids. CDR3 nucleotides: TGTGCCAGCAGTTGGCAGGGTTCTGAAGCTTTCTTT. This sequence encodes CASSWQGSEAFF.

The chain carries TRBV7-9 and TRBJ2-7; possibly TRBD1 for D (5 bases). CDR1 is SEHNR and CDR2 is FQNEAQ in the germline V gene (reference sequence). CDR3 size: 13 residues. The V gene lost 5 bases and the J gene lost 3 bases, with 11 bases spanning the gap. The DNA of the CDR3 is TGTGCCAGCAGCCCCGAAGGGGTCTACGAGCAGTACTTC. It specifies CASSPEGVYEQYF.

The chain recombines TRBV6-1 with TRBJ2-1; the D gene is possibly TRBD1 (6 bases). With 7 bases removed from V and 5 bases from J, the gap between germline ends came to 18 bases. The length of the CDR3 is 15 residues. Germline V gene sequence: CDR1 MNHNS, CDR2 SASEGT. The DNA of the CDR3 is TGTGCCAGCATCCATACTGGACAGCCCCACAATGAGCAGTTCTTC. Protein: CASIHTGQPHNEQFF.

V is TRBV3-1 (or the pseudogene TRBV3-2) and J is TRBJ1-1; weak D call: TRBD1 (5 bases). The length of the CDR3 is 13 residues. Germline CDR1 is LGHDT and CDR2 is YNNKEL (reference sequence). The V end lost 0 bases, the J end lost 6 bases, and 8 bases lay between the germline ends. This CDR3 reads CASSQEGASEAFF. The CDR3 bases are TGTGCCAGCAGCCAAGAAGGGGCGTCTGAAGCTTTCTTT.

This clone was seen only once. The chain joins TRBV28 to TRBJ2-4, with D perhaps TRBD1 (5 bases). The germline V gene encodes CDR1 MDHEN and CDR2 SYDVKM. The CDR3 length is 16 residues. V lost 6 bases to trimming and J lost 0 bases, with 15 bases between them. For the CDR3, the DNA is TGTGCCAGCAGGCCCGGCCCAGGGTTAGCCAAAAACATTCAGTACTTC. Protein sequence: CASRPGPGLAKNIQYF.

The rearrangement joins TRBV7-2 to TRBJ2-5; 9 positions agree with TRBD2. From germline, CDR1 is SGHTA and CDR2 FQGNSA. The CDR3 contains 19 residues. V lost 2 bases and J lost 0; bases outside the gene matches: 13. The CDR3, as DNA: TGTGCCAGCAGCTTACCCTGGGGAGGAGCTAGCGGGGACCAAGAGACCCAGTACTTC. Translation: CASSLPWGGASGDQETQYF.

This clone has just a few counts. The chain employs TRBV7-2 and TRBJ1-2, with D perhaps matching TRBD1 (5 bases). The CDR3 covers 15 residues. Trimming took off 1 base at V and 2 bases at J, with 11 bases between the two ends. CDR1 is SGHTA and CDR2 is FQGNSA in the germline V gene. The CDR3 nucleotides read TGTGCCAGCAGCTTAGTGGTGACAGTAAACTATGGCTACACCTTC. This codes for CASSLVVTVNYGYTF.

The V and J genes are TRBV5-4 and TRBJ2-3, with D possibly being TRBD1 or TRBD2 (5 bases each). Trimming took 4 bases from V and 0 from J, leaving 12 bases between them. This CDR3 has 15 amino acids. Per the germline V gene, CDR1 is SGHNT and CDR2 is YYREEE (reference sequence). The CDR3 region is CASSPGPDSTDTQYF. CDR3 in DNA: TGTGCCAGCAGCCCGGGGCCCGATAGCACAGATACGCAGTATTTT.

V gene TRBV3-1 (or the pseudogene TRBV3-2) combines with J gene TRBJ1-6; TRBD1 matches at 9 bases. The length of the CDR3 is 16 residues. CDR1 LGHDT and CDR2 YNNKEL come from the germline V gene (reference sequence). V shed 1 base, J shed 7 bases, and the junction held 5 bases outside the gene matches. The CDR3 DNA is TGTGCCAGCAGCCAAGCGACAGGGGGGTGGAATTCACCCCTCCACTTT. Amino acids: CASSQATGGWNSPLHF.

The rearrangement links TRBV4-1 to TRBJ2-1, with 10 bases fitting TRBD2. The J segment lost 5 bases and the V segment lost 3 bases, leaving 4 bases of the junction unmatched. The CDR3 has 15 residues. Germline CDR1 reads MGHRA; CDR2 reads YSYEKL. The CDR3 here is CASSHLAGVNNEQFF. CDR3 nucleotide sequence: TGCGCCAGCAGCCACCTAGCGGGAGTGAACAATGAGCAGTTCTTC.